The text below deals with one T cell receptor (beta chain). The antigen is not known. The source of the sample is a study of cytomegalovirus exposure and HLA in healthy donors. 60 Vbeta and 13 Jbeta primers were used in PCR. Libraries were prepared by immunoSEQ multiplex PCR; TCRdb keeps only in-frame clonotypes and omits some of them. This table holds approximately 170,000 clones, roughly 74% found once. Study outcomes and limitations: It was reported in a later analysis that an Asian-associated ancestry cluster showed fewer N-insertions than the 666-donor mean. Reported findings show TCR beta sequences accurately forecast HLA-A and HLA-B alleles in most subjects. Later analysis placed DRB1 highest and HLA-C lowest in TCR association rates, which differed by HLA locus.

V was cut by 4 bases and J by 3 bases, with 4 bases left in between. The CDR3 consists of 11 residues. CDR1 and CDR2 from the germline V gene are SGHVS and FNYEAQ. The rearrangement links TRBV7-6 to TRBJ2-7; D is unresolved. This TCR was sampled from a male donor in good health and CMV-seronegative. The source material was PBMCs. This CDR3 is CASSYNYEQYF. The CDR3 coding sequence is TGTGCCAGCAGCTATAACTACGAGCAGTACTTC.